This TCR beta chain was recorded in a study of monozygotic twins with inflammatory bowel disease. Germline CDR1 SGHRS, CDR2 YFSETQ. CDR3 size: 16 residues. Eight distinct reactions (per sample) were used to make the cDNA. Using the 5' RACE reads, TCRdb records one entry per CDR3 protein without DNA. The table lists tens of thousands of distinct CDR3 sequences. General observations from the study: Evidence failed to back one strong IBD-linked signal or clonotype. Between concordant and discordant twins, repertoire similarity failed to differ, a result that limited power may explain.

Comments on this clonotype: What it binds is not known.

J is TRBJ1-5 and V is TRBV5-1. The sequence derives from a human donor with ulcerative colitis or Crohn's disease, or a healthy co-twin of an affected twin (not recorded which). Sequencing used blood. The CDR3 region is CASPMGGGPSNQPQHF.